This note documents a single T cell receptor (beta chain) sequence. Reverse transcription of roughly 0.45 to 1 ug RNA was performed with random hexamers. Amplification of TCR beta CDR3 was carried out by immunoSEQ multiplex PCR, which covered 54 Vbeta and 13 Jbeta segments. MiXCR, run by TCRdb on the immunoSEQ multiplex PCR reads, gives a single entry per CDR3 protein. This table has tens of thousands of distinct CDR3 sequences, 95% to 96% appearing once. The data belong to a study of CD8 T cells in Susac syndrome. Germline V gene data show CDR1 as MDHEN and CDR2 as SYDVKM. Trimming took 5 bases from V and 4 from J, leaving 17 bases between them. The CDR3 spans 15 residues. CD8+ and CD4+ blood T cells underwent TCR beta sequencing. The authors negatively isolated CD8+ and CD4+ T cells and FACS-enriched TEMRA cells.

The sample comprised CD4+ T cells from PBMCs. The chain uses TRBV28 and TRBJ1-2; tentative D call: TRBD1 (5 bases). The source is a human donor with multiple sclerosis. CDR3 region: CASSGGRDLFYGYTF. The CDR3 coding sequence is TGTGCCAGCAGTGGGGGACGGGACCTCTTCTATGGCTACACCTTC.